This T cell receptor beta chain was captured by sequencing in a study of Graves' ophthalmopathy and Graves' hyperthyroidism. From RNA, the CDR3 regions of TCR beta chains were amplified and sequenced. Scientists carried out first-round RT-PCR using HTBI primers and then a second-round multiplex PCR. TCRdb re-called the multiplex PCR reads through MiXCR, storing one row per CDR3 protein. The sample records fewer than 350,000 distinct CDR3 sequences, 17% being singletons. Deletions cut 3 bases from V and 4 bases from J, with 18 bases between. Germline CDR1 and CDR2: DFQATT and SNEGSKA (reference sequence). The CDR3 consists of 15 residues. From fresh peripheral blood, roughly 10 ml in volume, the PBMCs were obtained. This clonotype was picked up many times.

The specimen sequenced was peripheral blood. This TCR was sampled from an adult man with Graves' ophthalmopathy. The rearrangement uses TRBV20-1 and TRBJ1-1; TRBD1 might be the D (5 bases). CDR3 protein: CSARLLKQESTEAFF. The CDR3 region has the DNA TGCAGTGCTAGGCTTTTGAAACAGGAGAGCACTGAAGCTTTCTTT.